Listed below are T cell receptor beta chains from one sample, sequenced in a study of early T cells in non-severe SARS-CoV-2 infection. Using its own MiXCR run on the 5' RACE reads, TCRdb lists one record per CDR3 protein. This sample has tens of thousands of distinct CDR3 sequences; 12% occur once, and the top ten carry roughly 1.3%. Sequencing was performed on whole blood. Every receptor here comes from an adult who was a healthcare worker with PCR-confirmed SARS-CoV-2 infection or an uninfected control (not recorded which). CDR3s include the opening cysteine and the closing phenylalanine or tryptophan. The order of the fields is J gene, D gene, V gene, clone size, CDR3 DNA, CDR3 protein. The D gene is left open where the match is weak. Clone size is shown for a subset of rows, as once, few, many or a class of expanded clone.

>TRBJ1-5|-|TRBV18|many
TGTGCCAGCTCAGCCCTGACAGGCCTCGTACAGCCCCAGCATTTT
CASSALTGLVQPQHF
>TRBJ2-4|-|TRBV6-5|-
TGTGCCAGCAGCGGACACGGGGGCGCCCGGAAAAACATTCAGTACTTC
CASSGHGGARKNIQYF
>TRBJ2-1|-|TRBV29-1|-
TGCAGCGTTGGCGAAAGCTCCTACAATGAGCAGTTCTTC
CSVGESSYNEQFF
>TRBJ2-5|TRBD2|TRBV12-3/TRBV12-4|many
TGTGCCAGCAGTTTGACACTAGCGGGAGGGCTAGAGACCCAGTACTTC
CASSLTLAGGLETQYF
>TRBJ1-5|-|TRBV27|-
TGTGCCAGCAGTTTATCCTCCGGACCGTTGGCTCAGCCCCAGCATTTT
CASSLSSGPLAQPQHF
>TRBJ2-6|-|TRBV28|many
TGTGCCAGCACCTACGGGGCCAACGTCCTGACTTTC
CASTYGANVLTF
>TRBJ2-7|-|TRBV25-1|many
TGTGCCAGCAGTCCGACGGGGCCCTACGAGCAGTACTTC
CASSPTGPYEQYF
>TRBJ2-2|TRBD1|TRBV10-1|many
TGCGCCAGCAGTGGCGACAGGGGAACCGGGGAGCTGTTTTTT
CASSGDRGTGELFF
>TRBJ2-5|-|TRBV5-1|many
TGCGCCAGCAGCTTGAGCTTTTTCGAGACCCAGTACTTC
CASSLSFFETQYF
>TRBJ1-4|TRBD1|TRBV19|many
TGTGCCAGTAGGTCGACAGGGCGAGGTGAAAAACTGTTTTTT
CASRSTGRGEKLFF
>TRBJ2-7|TRBD1|TRBV7-2|few
TGTGCCAGCAGCCCGGACAGGGGACCCTACGAGCAGTACTTC
CASSPDRGPYEQYF
>TRBJ2-1|-|TRBV6-1|many
TGTGCCAGCAGTGTTGGCCTCAACAATGAGCAGTTCTTC
CASSVGLNNEQFF
>TRBJ2-7|TRBD2|TRBV20-1|many
TGCAGTGCTCCAAGACTAGCGGGGGGCCACTCCTACGAGCAGTACTTC
CSAPRLAGGHSYEQYF
>TRBJ2-1|TRBD2|TRBV18|many
TGTGCCAGCTCACGGGTTTTTGACGGGAGGAACAATGAGCAGTTCTTC
CASSRVFDGRNNEQFF
>TRBJ2-1|TRBD2|TRBV2|many
TGTGCCAGCAGTGGAGAAGCGGGAGTAATTAATGAGCAGTTCTTC
CASSGEAGVINEQFF
>TRBJ1-1|TRBD1|TRBV29-1|many
TGCAGCGTTGACCAGGGGGTAAACACTGAAGCTTTCTTT
CSVDQGVNTEAFF
>TRBJ2-3|-|TRBV20-1|many
TGCAGTGCTAGAGCGCCCCCCCGAGGGACAGATACGCAGTATTTT
CSARAPPRGTDTQYF
>TRBJ2-5|-|TRBV10-3|many
TGTGCCATCAGTGGGGAAGGGTCCGAGGATGAGACCCAGTACTTC
CAISGEGSEDETQYF
>TRBJ1-4|-|TRBV29-1|many
TGCAGCGTTGTGGAGGCCGCGGAACTGTTTTTT
CSVVEAAELFF
>TRBJ2-1|TRBD2|TRBV6-5|many
TGTGCCAGCAGACCTACAGGGAGCGGGGGCCGAGAGCAGTTCTTC
CASRPTGSGGREQFF
>TRBJ2-2|TRBD2|TRBV4-2|many
TGTGCCAGCAGCCATTCACTAGCGGGGGGAGACACCGGGGAGCTGTTTTTT
CASSHSLAGGDTGELFF
>TRBJ2-3|-|TRBV6-5|many
TGTGCCAGCAGTTACTTGTTGGGAGACACAGATACGCAGTATTTT
CASSYLLGDTDTQYF
>TRBJ2-5|-|TRBV27|many
TGTGCCAGCAGGGACAGACCACAAGAGACCCAGTACTTC
CASRDRPQETQYF
>TRBJ2-1|TRBD1|TRBV24-1|many
TGTGCCACCAGTGCCGTTACCGGGACAGGGGGTTACAATGAGCAGTTCTTC
CATSAVTGTGGYNEQFF
>TRBJ2-1|TRBD2|TRBV27|medium-sized
TGTGCCAGCGGTAGCGGGGGGTCCTACAATGAGCAGTTCTTC
CASGSGGSYNEQFF
>TRBJ2-6|TRBD2|TRBV4-3|few
TGCGCCAGCACTCGGGGAGGGCCCTCTGGGGCCAACGTCCTGACTTTC
CASTRGGPSGANVLTF
>TRBJ2-6|TRBD1|TRBV7-9|many
TGTGCCAGCAGCGTTGGACAGGGCAACTCTGGGGCCAACGTCCTGACTTTC
CASSVGQGNSGANVLTF
>TRBJ1-1|-|TRBV6-5|many
TGTGCCAGCAGTTACAGTAACTTCGGCACTGAAGCTTTCTTT
CASSYSNFGTEAFF
>TRBJ2-5|TRBD2|TRBV20-1|many
TGCAGTGCTAGAGATCCGGGAGGAATCGAGACCCAGTACTTC
CSARDPGGIETQYF
>TRBJ2-7|-|TRBV7-2|many
TGTGCCAGCAGCTTAGAAGCGGTCTACGAGCAGTACTTC
CASSLEAVYEQYF